A selection of T cell receptor beta chains follows, all from one sample in a study of CD8+ T cells in alopecia areata. Data came from immunoSEQ multiplex PCR; TCRdb stores just in-frame clones and leaves some out. The profile shows under 300,000 clones, 65% to 70% of them singletons. Material: CD4+ T cells sorted from blood, obtained at week 0. Every receptor here comes from a human donor with alopecia areata. CDR3s include the opening cysteine and the closing phenylalanine or tryptophan. A D gene is named only where the DNA matches it firmly. Clone size is not always given. Where it is, it says once, few, many or a class for expanded clones.

abundance,d_gene,j_gene,v_gene,CDR3nt,CDR3aa
few,TRBD1,TRBJ1-1,TRBV29-1,TGCAGCGGGGACAGGGTCATGAACACTGAAGCTTTCTTT,CSGDRVMNTEAFF
-,-,TRBJ1-2,TRBV7-3,TGTGCCAGCAGCTTAATGTCTGGCGGGAACCGGCTGGGCTACACCTTC,CASSLMSGGNRLGYTF
-,-,TRBJ2-1,TRBV6-6,TGTGCCAGCAGCTTCGGCTCGTACAATGAGCAGTTCTTC,CASSFGSYNEQFF
-,-,TRBJ1-1,TRBV6-5,TGTGCCTCCCTCCCCAAGGGTGGGAACACTGAAGCTTTCTTT,CASLPKGGNTEAFF
-,TRBD1,TRBJ2-1,TRBV5-1,TGCGCCAGCAGCTTGGGACAGGGCCCACCCTACAATGAGCAGTTCTTC,CASSLGQGPPYNEQFF
-,-,TRBJ2-5,TRBV18,TGTGCCAGCTCGCCCATCGGAGGGGGGGCCACAGAGACCCAGTACTTC,CASSPIGGGATETQYF
-,-,TRBJ2-1,TRBV5-1,TGCGCCAGCAGCTTGGCCTCGCAGAATGAGCAGTTCTTC,CASSLASQNEQFF
-,-,TRBJ2-2,TRBV7-9,TGTGCCAGCAGCTTTACCGACTTGACCGGGGAGCTGTTTTTT,CASSFTDLTGELFF
few,-,TRBJ2-1,TRBV4-3,TGCGCCAGCAGCCAAGCTGGAGACAATGAGCAGTTCTTC,CASSQAGDNEQFF
few,-,TRBJ2-3,TRBV9,TGTGCCAGCAGCCCTAGTCCTAGCGCAGATACGCAGTATTTT,CASSPSPSADTQYF
-,TRBD2,TRBJ2-3,TRBV13,TGTGCCAGCAGCCCCCTTGCGGGGGGCTTGACAGATACGCAGTATTTT,CASSPLAGGLTDTQYF
-,-,TRBJ2-1,TRBV28,TGTGCCAGCAGCCCCACAGGGTGGCAGGTTCATGAGCAGTTCTTC,CASSPTGWQVHEQFF
-,-,TRBJ2-5,TRBV15,TGTGCCACCAGCAGAGCCTCCGGGGGCCAAGAGACCCAGTACTTC,CATSRASGGQETQYF
-,TRBD1,TRBJ1-4,TRBV25-1,TGTGCCAGCGGCACAGGGGGCTCCTTTGGAAAACTGTTTTTT,CASGTGGSFGKLFF
-,-,TRBJ1-1,TRBV6-1,TGTGCCAGCAACATCAGGGAGGACACTGAAGCTTTCTTT,CASNIREDTEAFF
-,-,TRBJ2-5,TRBV29-1,TGCAGCGTTGAAGGCGGGAACCAAGAGACCCAGTACTTC,CSVEGGNQETQYF
-,-,TRBJ2-7,TRBV30,TGTGCCTGGGGGACTGGCTCCTACGAGCAGTACTTC,CAWGTGSYEQYF
-,-,TRBJ2-6,TRBV11-1,TGTGCCAGCAGCTTAACCAGGGCTGGGGCCAACGTCCTGACTTTC,CASSLTRAGANVLTF
-,-,TRBJ1-2,TRBV29-1,TGCAGCGGTGCGGACGGTGGCTACACCTTC,CSGADGGYTF
-,TRBD2,TRBJ2-1,TRBV7-8,TGTGCCAGCAGCCCCACGGAGCGGGGGGGAGACAATGAGCAGTTCTTC,CASSPTERGGDNEQFF
-,-,TRBJ1-1,TRBV5-1,TGCGCCAGCAGCTTGGGGGCAGGGGCGAACACTGAAGCTTTCTTT,CASSLGAGANTEAFF
-,TRBD2,TRBJ2-7,TRBV30,TGTGCCTGGGCCGGGACTAGCAACTTCGGCGAGCAGTACTTC,CAWAGTSNFGEQYF
-,-,TRBJ1-1,TRBV29-1,TGCAGCGTTGAATCGGGCGGGCACACTGAAGCTTTCTTT,CSVESGGHTEAFF
-,-,TRBJ2-3,TRBV18,TGTGCCAGCTCACCATCACCTGGCACAGATACGCAGTATTTT,CASSPSPGTDTQYF
once,TRBD1,TRBJ1-5,TRBV27,TGTGCCAGCAGTCCCGGACAGGGCCGACAGCCCCAGCATTTT,CASSPGQGRQPQHF
-,TRBD1,TRBJ2-1,TRBV4-2,TGTGCCAGCAGCCAACAAGACAGGGACAATGAGCAGTTCTTC,CASSQQDRDNEQFF
-,-,TRBJ2-3,TRBV7-7,TGTGCTAGCAGCCGAGGAGGGGCTCCGGGCACAGATACGCAGTATTTT,CASSRGGAPGTDTQYF
-,-,TRBJ2-3,TRBV25-1,TGTGCCAGCAGTGACCAAAGCACAGATACGCAGTATTTT,CASSDQSTDTQYF
-,-,TRBJ1-3,TRBV7-2,TGTGCCAGCAGTAAAGGGGGCTCTGGAAACACCATATATTTT,CASSKGGSGNTIYF
few,TRBD2,TRBJ2-2,TRBV15,TGTGCCACCAGCAGAGATGTAACTAGCGGGACACTGGAGACCGGGGAGCTGTTTTTT,CATSRDVTSGTLETGELFF
-,-,TRBJ1-6,TRBV9,TGTGCCAGCAGCGTTGCAGGGAGCTATAATTCACCCCTCCACTTT,CASSVAGSYNSPLHF
-,TRBD1,TRBJ1-2,TRBV29-1,TGCAGCGCCCCAGACAGGGGGTATTATGGCTACACCTTC,CSAPDRGYYGYTF
-,-,TRBJ2-6,TRBV29-1,TGCAGCGCCGCTACATCTGGGGCCAACGTCCTGACTTTC,CSAATSGANVLTF
-,TRBD1,TRBJ2-7,TRBV7-8,TGTGCCAGCAGCGTTTTGGGACAGGGGATGGGTGAGCAGTACTTC,CASSVLGQGMGEQYF
-,-,TRBJ2-7,TRBV29-1,TGCAGCGTTGAGGGCCAGGCGGGGACCTACGATGAGCAGTACTTC,CSVEGQAGTYDEQYF
-,-,TRBJ2-3,TRBV21-1,TGTGCCAGCAGCACCCCGGGACTAGCGGGGGATGAGTTTGGCACAGATACGCAGTATTTT,CASSTPGLAGDEFGTDTQYF
-,-,TRBJ2-6,TRBV29-1,TGCAGCGTTTGGCAGGGCGGCGGGGCCAACGTCCTGACTTTC,CSVWQGGGANVLTF
-,TRBD1,TRBJ1-1,TRBV19,TGTGCCAGTAGTCCCGAGGACAGGATTAAAGCTTTCTTT,CASSPEDRIKAFF
-,TRBD2,TRBJ2-1,TRBV9,TGTGCCAGCAGCGCCCTAGCGGGGGGGCGCTACAATGAGCAGTTCTTC,CASSALAGGRYNEQFF
-,-,TRBJ1-6,TRBV25-1,TGTGCCAGCAGTGAATATGCACGGGATAATTCACCCCTCCACTTT,CASSEYARDNSPLHF
once,-,TRBJ2-6,TRBV7-9,TGTGCCATTCCAACCGGGACGGCTGGGGCCAACGTCCTGACTTTC,CAIPTGTAGANVLTF
-,TRBD1,TRBJ2-7,TRBV18,TGTGCCAGCTCACCAGCGGGGACAGGGGGTTACGAGCAGTACTTC,CASSPAGTGGYEQYF
-,-,TRBJ1-2,TRBV30,TGTGCCTGGAGACGGGGACGCTCAACTAACTATGGCTACACCTTC,CAWRRGRSTNYGYTF